This T cell receptor (beta chain) was sequenced in a study of T cell changes during pregnancy in multiple sclerosis. Here immunoSEQ multiplex PCR was the method, and the copy in TCRdb shows in-frame clones only, minus some. The data contain 50,000 to 70,000 clones, 80% to 95% of them singletons. This CDR3 has 16 residues. The germline V gene has CDR1 SGHRS and CDR2 YFSETQ. Germline trimming cut 1 base from V and 9 bases from J; bases unmatched to any gene: 8. This clonotype was sampled from a female donor with multiple sclerosis, enrolled in a pregnancy study. The source material was peripheral blood, sampled in the first trimester of pregnancy. This rearrangement joins TRBV5-1 to TRBJ2-1; 12 nucleotides line up with TRBD1. CDR3 bases: TGCGCCAGCAGCTTGATCAGGGACAGGGGGCTCGGTGAGCAGTTCTTC. It specifies CASSLIRDRGLGEQFF. The full variable domain, its missing parts supplied by reference TRBV5-1 and TRBJ2-1, is KAGVTQTPRYLIKTRGQQVTLSCSPISGHRSVSWYQQTPGQGLQFLFEYFSETQRNKGNFPGRFSGRQFSNSRSEMNVSTLELGDSALYLCASSLIRDRGLGEQFFGPGTRLTVL.